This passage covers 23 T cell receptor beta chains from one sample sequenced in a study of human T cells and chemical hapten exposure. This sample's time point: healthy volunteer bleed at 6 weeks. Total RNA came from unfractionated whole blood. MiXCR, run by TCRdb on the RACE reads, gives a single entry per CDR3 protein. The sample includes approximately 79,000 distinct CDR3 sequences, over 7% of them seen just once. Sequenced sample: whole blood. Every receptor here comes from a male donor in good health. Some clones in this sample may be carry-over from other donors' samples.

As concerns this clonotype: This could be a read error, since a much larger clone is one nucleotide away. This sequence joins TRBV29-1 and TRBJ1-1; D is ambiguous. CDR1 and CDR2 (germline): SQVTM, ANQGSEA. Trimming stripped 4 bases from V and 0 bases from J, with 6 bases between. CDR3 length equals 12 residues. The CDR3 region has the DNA TGCAGCGTTGTCCCAATGAACACTGAAGCTTTCTTT. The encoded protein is CSVVPMNTEAFF. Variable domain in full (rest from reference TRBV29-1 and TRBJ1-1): SAVISQKPSRDICQRGTSLTIQCQVDSQVTMMFWYRQQPGQSLTLIATANQGSEATYESGFVIDKFPISRPNLTFSTLTVSNMSPEDSSIYLCSVVPMNTEAFFGQGTRLTVV.

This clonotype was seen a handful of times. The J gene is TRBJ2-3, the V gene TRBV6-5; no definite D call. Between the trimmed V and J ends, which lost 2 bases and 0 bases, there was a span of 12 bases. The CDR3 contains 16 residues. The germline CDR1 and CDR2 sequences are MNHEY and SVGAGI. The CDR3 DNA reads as TGTGCCAGCAGTTACGAATCCATAGCAAGCACAGATACGCAGTATTTT. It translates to CASSYESIASTDTQYF.

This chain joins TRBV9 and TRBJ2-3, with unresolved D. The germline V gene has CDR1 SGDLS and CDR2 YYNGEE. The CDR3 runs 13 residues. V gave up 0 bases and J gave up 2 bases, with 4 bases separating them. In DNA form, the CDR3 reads TGTGCCAGCAGCGTAGGACACACAGATACGCAGTATTTT. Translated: CASSVGHTDTQYF.

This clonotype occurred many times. CDR3 sequence reads: CSARPSVGQETQYF. The CDR3 DNA follows: TGCAGTGCTCGCCCGTCGGTAGGACAAGAGACCCAGTACTTC. The rearrangement joins TRBV20-1 to TRBJ2-5; D not resolved. Germline CDR1 and CDR2: DFQATT and SNEGSKA (reference sequence). The V end lost 5 bases, the J end lost 2 bases, and 15 bases lay between the germline ends. The CDR3 extends over 14 amino acids.

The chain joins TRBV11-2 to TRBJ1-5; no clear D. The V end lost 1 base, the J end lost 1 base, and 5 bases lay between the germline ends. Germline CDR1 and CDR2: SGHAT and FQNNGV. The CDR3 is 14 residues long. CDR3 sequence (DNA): TGTGCCAGCAGCTTAGGTCGCAGCAATCAGCCCCAGCATTTT. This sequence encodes CASSLGRSNQPQHF. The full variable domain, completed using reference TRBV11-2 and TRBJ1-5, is EAGVAQSPRYKIIEKRQSVAFWCNPISGHATLYWYQQILGQGPKLLIQFQNNGVVDDSQLPKDRFSAERLKGVDSTLKIQPAKLEDSAVYLCASSLGRSNQPQHFGDGTRLSIL.

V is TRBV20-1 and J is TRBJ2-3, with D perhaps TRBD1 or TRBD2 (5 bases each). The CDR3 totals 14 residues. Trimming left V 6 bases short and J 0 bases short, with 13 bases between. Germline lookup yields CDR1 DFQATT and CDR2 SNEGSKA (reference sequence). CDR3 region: CSAPRGASTDTQYF. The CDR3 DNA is TGCAGTGCCCCTCGGGGCGCTAGCACAGATACGCAGTATTTT.

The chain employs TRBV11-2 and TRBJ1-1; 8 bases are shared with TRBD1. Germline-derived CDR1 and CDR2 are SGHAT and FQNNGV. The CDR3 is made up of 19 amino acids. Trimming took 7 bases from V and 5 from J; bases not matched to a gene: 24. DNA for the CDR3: TGTGCCAGCACCCTCATCCGACTTACGGGGCCGGACAGGGTAACTGAAGCTTTCTTT. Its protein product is CASTLIRLTGPDRVTEAFF.

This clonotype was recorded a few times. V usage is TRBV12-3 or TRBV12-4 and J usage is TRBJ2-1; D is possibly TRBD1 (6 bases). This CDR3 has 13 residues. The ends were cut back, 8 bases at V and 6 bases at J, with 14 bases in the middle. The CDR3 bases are TGTGCCAGCTCCCATGAGGGGGTCAATGAGCAGTTCTTC. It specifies CASSHEGVNEQFF.

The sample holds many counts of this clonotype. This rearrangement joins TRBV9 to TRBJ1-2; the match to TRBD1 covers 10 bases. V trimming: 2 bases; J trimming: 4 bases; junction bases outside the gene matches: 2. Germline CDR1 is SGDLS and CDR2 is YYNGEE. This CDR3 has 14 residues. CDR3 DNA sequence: TGTGCCAGCAGCGTGGGACAGGGGACCTATGGCTACACCTTC. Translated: CASSVGQGTYGYTF.

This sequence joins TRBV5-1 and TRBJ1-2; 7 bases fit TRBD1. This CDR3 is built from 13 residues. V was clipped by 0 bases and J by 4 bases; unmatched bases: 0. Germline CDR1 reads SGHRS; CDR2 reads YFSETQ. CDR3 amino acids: CASSLGDSYGYTF. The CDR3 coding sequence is TGCGCCAGCAGCTTGGGGGACAGCTATGGCTACACCTTC. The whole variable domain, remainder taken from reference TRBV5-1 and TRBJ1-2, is KAGVTQTPRYLIKTRGQQVTLSCSPISGHRSVSWYQQTPGQGLQFLFEYFSETQRNKGNFPGRFSGRQFSNSRSEMNVSTLELGDSALYLCASSLGDSYGYTFGSGTRLTVV.

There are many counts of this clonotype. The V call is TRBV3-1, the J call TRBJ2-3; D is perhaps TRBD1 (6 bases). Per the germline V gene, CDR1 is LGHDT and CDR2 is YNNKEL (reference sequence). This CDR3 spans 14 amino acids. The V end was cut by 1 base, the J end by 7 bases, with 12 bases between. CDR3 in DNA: TGTGCCAGCAGCCAAGTGGCTAGGGGGAATACGCAGTATTTT. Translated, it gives CASSQVARGNTQYF.

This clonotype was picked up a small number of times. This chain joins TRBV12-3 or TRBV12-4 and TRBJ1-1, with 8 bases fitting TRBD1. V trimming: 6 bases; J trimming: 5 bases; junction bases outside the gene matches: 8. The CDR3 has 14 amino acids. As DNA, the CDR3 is TGTGCCAGCAGGACATCGACAGGGGAGACTGAAGCTTTCTTT. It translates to CASRTSTGETEAFF.

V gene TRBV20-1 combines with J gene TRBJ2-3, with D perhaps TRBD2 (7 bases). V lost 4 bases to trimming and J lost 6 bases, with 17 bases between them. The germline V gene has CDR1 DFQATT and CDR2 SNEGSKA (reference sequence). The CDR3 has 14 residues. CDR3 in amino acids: CSATGGAPRDTQYF. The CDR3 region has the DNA TGCAGTGCTACGGGGGGCGCCCCCCGTGATACGCAGTATTTT.

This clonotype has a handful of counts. The CDR3 loop reads CASSLDTKNTEAFF. In nucleotides, the CDR3 is TGCGCCAGCAGCTTGGACACTAAAAACACTGAAGCTTTCTTT. The chain carries TRBV5-1 and TRBJ1-1; D is ambiguous. Germline CDR1 reads SGHRS; CDR2 reads YFSETQ. The V gene lost 0 bases and the J gene lost 2 bases, with 8 bases spanning the gap. CDR3 length: 14 amino acids.

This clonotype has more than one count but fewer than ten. The chain's CDR3 is CSAEDRESPQQETQYF. The CDR3 coding sequence is TGCAGTGCAGAGGACAGGGAGAGCCCCCAACAAGAGACCCAGTACTTC. V gene TRBV20-1 combines with J gene TRBJ2-5, with 8 bases lining up with TRBD1. Trimming took 6 bases from V and 2 from J; bases not matched to a gene: 14. The CDR3 totals 16 residues. The germline V gene has CDR1 DFQATT and CDR2 SNEGSKA (reference sequence).

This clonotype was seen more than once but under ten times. DNA for the CDR3: TGTGCCAGCAGCTTAAAAACAGGCACCGGGGAGCTGTTTTTT. This translates into CASSLKTGTGELFF. The chain joins TRBV7-9 to TRBJ2-2; D perhaps matches TRBD1 (5 bases). The CDR3 runs 14 residues. CDR1 and CDR2 from the germline V gene are SEHNR and FQNEAQ (reference sequence). V was cut by 2 bases and J by 4 bases, with 8 bases left in between.

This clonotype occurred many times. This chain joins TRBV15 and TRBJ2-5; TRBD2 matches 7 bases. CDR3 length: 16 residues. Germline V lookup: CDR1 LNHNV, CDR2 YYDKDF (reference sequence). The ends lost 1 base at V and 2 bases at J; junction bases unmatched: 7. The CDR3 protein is CATSRGRGDGQETQYF. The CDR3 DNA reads TGTGCCACCAGCAGAGGCCGGGGGGACGGACAAGAGACCCAGTACTTC.

CDR3 nucleotide sequence: TGTGCCAGCAGCCTCAAGTTAGAGCAGTACTTC. Protein product: CASSLKLEQYF. The chain couples TRBV7-9 to TRBJ2-7; D is undetermined. V shed 5 bases and J shed 7 bases, with 9 bases lying between them. CDR3 length equals 11 residues. The germline V gene has CDR1 SEHNR and CDR2 FQNEAQ (reference sequence). Using reference TRBV7-9 and TRBJ2-7 for the parts outside the CDR3, the full variable domain is DTGVSQNPRHKITKRGQNVTFRCDPISEHNRLYWYRQTLGQGPEFLTYFQNEAQLEKSRLLSDRFSAERPKGSFSTLEIQRTEQGDSAMYLCASSLKLEQYFGPGTRLTVT.

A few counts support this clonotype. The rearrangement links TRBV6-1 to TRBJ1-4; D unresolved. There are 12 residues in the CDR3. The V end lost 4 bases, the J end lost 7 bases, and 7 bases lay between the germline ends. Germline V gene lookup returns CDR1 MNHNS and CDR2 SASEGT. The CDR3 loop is CASSGTGEKLFF. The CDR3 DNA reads TGTGCCAGCAGTGGAACCGGTGAAAAACTGTTTTTT.

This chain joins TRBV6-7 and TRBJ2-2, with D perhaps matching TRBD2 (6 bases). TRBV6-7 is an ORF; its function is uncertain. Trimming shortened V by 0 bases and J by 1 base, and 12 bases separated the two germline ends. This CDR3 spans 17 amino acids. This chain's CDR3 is CASSYSGGGVNTGELFF. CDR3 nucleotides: TGTGCCAGCAGTTACTCCGGCGGAGGGGTGAACACCGGGGAGCTGTTTTTT.

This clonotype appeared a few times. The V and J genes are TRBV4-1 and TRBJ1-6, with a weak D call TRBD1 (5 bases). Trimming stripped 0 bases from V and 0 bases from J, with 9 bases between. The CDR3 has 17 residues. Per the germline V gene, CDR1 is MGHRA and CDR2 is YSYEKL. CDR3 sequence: CASSQDQGSSYNSPLHF. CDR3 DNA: TGCGCCAGCAGCCAAGATCAGGGCAGCTCCTATAATTCACCCCTCCACTTT.

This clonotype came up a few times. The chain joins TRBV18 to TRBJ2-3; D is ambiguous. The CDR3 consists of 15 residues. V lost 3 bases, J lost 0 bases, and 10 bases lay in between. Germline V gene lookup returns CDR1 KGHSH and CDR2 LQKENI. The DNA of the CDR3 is TGTGCCAGCTCACCCTCCGCGGCTAGCACAGATACGCAGTATTTT. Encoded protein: CASSPSAASTDTQYF.

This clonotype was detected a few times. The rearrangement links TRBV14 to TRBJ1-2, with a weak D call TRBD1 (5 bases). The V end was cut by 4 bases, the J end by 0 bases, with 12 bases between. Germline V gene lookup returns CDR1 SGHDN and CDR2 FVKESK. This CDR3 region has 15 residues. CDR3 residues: CASSRERGPNYGYTF. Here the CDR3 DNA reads TGTGCCAGCAGCCGAGAGAGGGGCCCTAACTATGGCTACACCTTC.